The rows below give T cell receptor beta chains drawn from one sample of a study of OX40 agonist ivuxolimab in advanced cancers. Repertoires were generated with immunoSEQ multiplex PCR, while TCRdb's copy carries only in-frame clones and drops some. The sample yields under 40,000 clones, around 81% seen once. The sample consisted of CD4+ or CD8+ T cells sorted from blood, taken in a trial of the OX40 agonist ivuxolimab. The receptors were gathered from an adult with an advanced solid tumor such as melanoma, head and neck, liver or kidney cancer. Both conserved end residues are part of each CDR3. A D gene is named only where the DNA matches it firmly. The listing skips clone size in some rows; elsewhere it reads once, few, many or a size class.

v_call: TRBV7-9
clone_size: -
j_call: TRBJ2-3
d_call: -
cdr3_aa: CASSPSYSADTQYF
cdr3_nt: TGTGCCAGCAGCCCAAGCTACTCCGCAGATACGCAGTATTTT

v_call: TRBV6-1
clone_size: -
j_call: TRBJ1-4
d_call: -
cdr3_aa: CASLLGGSREKLFF
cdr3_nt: TGTGCCAGCCTACTGGGGGGATCAAGGGAAAAACTGTTTTTT

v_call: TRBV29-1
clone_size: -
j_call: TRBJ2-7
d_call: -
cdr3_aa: CSVLTGLPPYEQYF
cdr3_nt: TGCAGCGTCCTGACAGGATTGCCCCCCTACGAGCAGTACTTC

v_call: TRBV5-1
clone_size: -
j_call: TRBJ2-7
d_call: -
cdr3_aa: CASSLAGRGAYEQYF
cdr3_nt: TGCGCCAGCAGCTTGGCCGGCCGGGGCGCCTACGAGCAGTACTTC

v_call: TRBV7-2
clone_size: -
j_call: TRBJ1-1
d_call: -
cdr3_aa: CASSIGLNTEAFF
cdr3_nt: TGTGCCAGCAGCATAGGTCTCAACACTGAAGCTTTCTTT

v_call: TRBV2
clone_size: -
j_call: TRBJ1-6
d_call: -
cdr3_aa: CASSDLVNSPLHF
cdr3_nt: TGTGCCAGCAGTGATTTGGTTAACTCACCCCTCCACTTT

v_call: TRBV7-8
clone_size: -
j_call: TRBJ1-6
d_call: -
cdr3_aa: CASSLDRTNSPLHF
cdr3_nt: TGTGCCAGCAGCTTAGACAGGACCAATTCACCCCTCCACTTT

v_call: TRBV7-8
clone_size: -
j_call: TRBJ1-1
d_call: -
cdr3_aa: CASSYGGITEAFF
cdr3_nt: TGTGCCAGCAGCTACGGCGGCATCACTGAAGCTTTCTTT

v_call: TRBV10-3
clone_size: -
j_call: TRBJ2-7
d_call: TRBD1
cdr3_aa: CAISDFTGARLSPEQYF
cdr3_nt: TGTGCCATCAGTGATTTCACAGGGGCACGGCTCTCTCCCGAGCAGTACTTC

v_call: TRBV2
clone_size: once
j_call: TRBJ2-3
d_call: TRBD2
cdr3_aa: CASTRAGNTDTQYF
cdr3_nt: TGTGCCAGCACCCGAGCGGGAAACACAGATACGCAGTATTTT

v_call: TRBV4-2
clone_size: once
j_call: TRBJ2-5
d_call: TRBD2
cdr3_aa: CASSSLAGGLEETQYF
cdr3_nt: TGTGCCAGCAGCTCCTTAGCGGGGGGGCTCGAAGAGACCCAGTACTTC

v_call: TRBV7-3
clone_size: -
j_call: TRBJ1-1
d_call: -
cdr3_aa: CASSLEGGGTEAFF
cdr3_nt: TGTGCCAGCAGCTTAGAAGGCGGGGGCACTGAAGCTTTCTTT

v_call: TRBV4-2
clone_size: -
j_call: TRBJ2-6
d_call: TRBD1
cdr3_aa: CASSQDTTGGAGANVLTF
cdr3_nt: TGTGCCAGCAGCCAAGATACGACAGGGGGAGCTGGGGCCAACGTCCTGACTTTC

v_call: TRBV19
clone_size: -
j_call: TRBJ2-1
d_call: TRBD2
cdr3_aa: CASSITTSGRSSSYNEQFF
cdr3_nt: TGTGCCAGTAGTATAACGACTAGCGGGAGGTCGAGCTCCTACAATGAGCAGTTCTTC

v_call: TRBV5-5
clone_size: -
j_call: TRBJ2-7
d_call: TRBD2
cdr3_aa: CASSFGLAGGSSYEQYF
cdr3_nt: TGTGCCAGCAGCTTTGGACTAGCGGGAGGGAGCTCCTACGAGCAGTACTTC

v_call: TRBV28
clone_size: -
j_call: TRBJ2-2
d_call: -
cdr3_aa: CASYRRNTGELFF
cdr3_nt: TGTGCCAGCTACAGGAGGAACACCGGGGAGCTGTTTTTT

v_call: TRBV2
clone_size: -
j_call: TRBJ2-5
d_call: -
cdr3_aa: CASSAVETQYF
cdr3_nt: TGTGCCAGCAGTGCCGTGGAGACCCAGTACTTC

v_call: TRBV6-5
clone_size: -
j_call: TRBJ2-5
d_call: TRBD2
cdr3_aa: CASSAQLAGTGTQYF
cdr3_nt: TGTGCCAGCAGTGCCCAACTAGCGGGGACCGGGACCCAGTACTTC

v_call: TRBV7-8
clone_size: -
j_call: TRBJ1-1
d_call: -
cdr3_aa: CASSLVGGSSNTEAFF
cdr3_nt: TGTGCCAGCAGCTTAGTGGGCGGATCATCGAACACTGAAGCTTTCTTT

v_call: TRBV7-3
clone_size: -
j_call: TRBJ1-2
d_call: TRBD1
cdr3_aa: CASSLTGTGDGYTF
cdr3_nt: TGTGCCAGCAGCTTAACGGGGACAGGGGATGGCTACACCTTC

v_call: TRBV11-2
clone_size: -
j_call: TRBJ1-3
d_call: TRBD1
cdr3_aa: CASSPRTGGSGNTIYF
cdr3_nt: TGTGCCAGCAGCCCGAGGACAGGGGGCTCTGGAAACACCATATATTTT

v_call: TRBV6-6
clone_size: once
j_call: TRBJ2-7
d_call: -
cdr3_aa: CASSTRNEQYF
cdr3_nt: TGTGCCAGCAGTACCCGGAACGAGCAGTACTTC

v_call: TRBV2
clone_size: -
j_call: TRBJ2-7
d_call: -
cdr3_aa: CASKKTVLYEQYF
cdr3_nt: TGTGCCAGCAAGAAGACGGTCCTCTACGAGCAGTACTTC

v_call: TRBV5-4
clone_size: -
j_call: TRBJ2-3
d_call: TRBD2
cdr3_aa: CASSSNSGRRTDTQYF
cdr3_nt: TGTGCCAGCAGCTCGAATAGCGGGAGGCGCACAGATACGCAGTATTTT

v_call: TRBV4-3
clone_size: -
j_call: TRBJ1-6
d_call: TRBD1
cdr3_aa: CASSRLTGDNSPLHF
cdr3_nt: TGCGCCAGCAGCCGGTTGACAGGGGATAATTCACCCCTCCACTTT

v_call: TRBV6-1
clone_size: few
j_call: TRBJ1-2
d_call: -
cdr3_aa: CASSEAHQGMSGYTF
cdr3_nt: TGTGCCAGCAGTGAAGCACACCAGGGTATGAGCGGCTACACCTTC

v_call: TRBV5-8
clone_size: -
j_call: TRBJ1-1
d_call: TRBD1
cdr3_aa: CASSSGQLVNTEAFF
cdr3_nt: TGTGCCAGCAGCTCGGGACAGTTGGTGAACACTGAAGCTTTCTTT